One TCR beta chain is described in this entry. This entry comes from a study of OX40 agonist ivuxolimab in advanced cancers. About the study: It was ivuxolimab, an agonistic anti-OX40 (CD134) antibody, that patients were treated with. From about 20 to 80 years was the age range, with a mean of around 57 years, and over 80% were male.

The assay was immunoSEQ multiplex PCR, and TCRdb's table has in-frame clones only and misses some. Of under 50,000 clones listed, approximately 86% are singletons. The sample in question was CD4+ or CD8+ T cells sorted from blood, obtained in a trial of the OX40 agonist ivuxolimab. The receptor comes from an adult with an advanced solid tumor such as melanoma, head and neck, liver or kidney cancer.

In nucleotides, the CDR3 is TGTGCCAGCAGTCCCCGACTTCTGTTAGTGGGTCAGCCCCAGCATTTT. Protein sequence: CASSPRLLLVGQPQHF. The chain has TRBV6-6 and TRBJ1-5; D gene uncertain. Trimming stripped 5 bases from V and 6 bases from J, with 20 bases between. CDR1 is MNHNY, CDR2 SVGAGI, per germline (reference sequence). The CDR3 totals 16 residues.